The T cell receptor (beta chain) described here comes from a study of cytomegalovirus exposure and HLA in healthy donors. Study summary: In a later analysis, the approximately 120 validation repertoires were reported to have used the same platform as the 600 to 800 first-cohort repertoires. General observations from the study: In vitro testing confirmed a few CMV-associated chains as specific for CMV antigens. Cytomegalovirus-associated status was assigned to some 160 TCR beta chains.

The assay was immunoSEQ multiplex PCR, and TCRdb's table has in-frame clones only and misses some. The table has roughly 230,000 clones, roughly 87% seen once. On this clone itself: Its antigen is as yet unknown.

This CDR3 is built from 15 residues. The V segment lost 5 bases and the J segment 6 bases; nucleotides outside the gene matches: 7. Germline CDR1 is MGHDK and CDR2 is SYGVNS. This chain joins TRBV25-1 and TRBJ2-2, with 9 nucleotides matching TRBD1. Sequenced material: PBMCs. This receptor was taken from a woman in her thirties in good health and CMV-seronegative. The CDR3 spells CASSSRDREPGELFF. The CDR3, as DNA: TGTGCCAGCAGTTCTAGGGACAGGGAGCCCGGGGAGCTGTTTTTT.